This TCR beta chain was found in a study of OX40 agonist ivuxolimab in advanced cancers. With respect to this clone: The antigen is undetermined.

Study results and caveats: Expanded peripheral T-cell antigen specificity went undetermined.

Trimming took off 6 bases at V and 0 bases at J, with 14 bases between the two ends. The CDR3 runs to 15 residues. Germline loops: CDR1 MDHEN, CDR2 SYDVKM. Method: immunoSEQ multiplex PCR; TCRdb's copy keeps in-frame clones and lacks some. The table shows some 50,000 clones, with roughly 90% occurring only once. This chain connects TRBV28 to TRBJ1-1; tentative D call: TRBD1 (5 bases). Material: CD4+ or CD8+ T cells sorted from blood, obtained in a trial of the OX40 agonist ivuxolimab. This sequence originates from an adult with an advanced solid tumor such as melanoma, head and neck, liver or kidney cancer. The CDR3 nucleotides read TGTGCCAGCAGCTGGGGCCTCGGACTGAACACTGAAGCTTTCTTT. Encoded protein: CASSWGLGLNTEAFF.